The subject of this entry is one T cell receptor beta chain. Its antigen is not known. The data were taken from a study of PD-1 blockade in classical Hodgkin lymphoma. Study summary: Intravenous nivolumab at 3 mg/kg was given to patients every 2 weeks. Study-level results: Newly diagnosed patients reportedly trailed healthy donors in baseline TCR diversity.

The V and J ends lost 3 bases and 0 bases, in that order; junction bases with no gene match: 3. This CDR3 region has 16 residues. Germline loops: CDR1 WNHNN, CDR2 SYGVQD (reference sequence). Here immunoSEQ multiplex PCR was the method, and the copy in TCRdb shows in-frame clones only, minus some. The sample yields around 21,000 clones, around three quarters seen once. Indicated time point: cycle 4 day 1 (C4D1), after 6 weeks of nivolumab. In every patient, relapse followed autologous stem cell transplantation, while exposure to brentuximab vedotin differed. The clonotype comes from a human donor with classical Hodgkin lymphoma. The source was peripheral blood mononuclear cells (PBMCs), collected before the fourth cycle of nivolumab. The chain couples TRBV10-1 to TRBJ2-2, with 8 bases that match TRBD2. CDR3 sequence (DNA): TGCGCCAGCAGTGAACGGGGGGGACCGAACACCGGGGAGCTGTTTTTT. Its translation is CASSERGGPNTGELFF.